The source of this T cell receptor (beta chain) is a study of blood T cell repertoires in COVID-19. Only in-frame clones appear in the TCRdb table, and some are missing; sequencing was by immunoSEQ multiplex PCR. Counted here are approximately 240,000 clones, roughly four fifths occurring once; the ten biggest clones make up 3% to 3.5%. Germline-derived CDR1 and CDR2 are MNHEY and SMNVEV (reference sequence). The CDR3 contains 14 residues. After removal of 6 bases from V and 5 bases from J, the junction contained 5 bases not matched to a gene. The origin of this receptor is a woman in her 30s who had recovered from COVID-19. The V call is TRBV27, the J call TRBJ1-4; 8 nucleotides align to TRBD1. The sample consisted of peripheral blood. The CDR3 DNA follows: TGTGCCAGCAGACGGACAGGGCTAAATGAAAAACTGTTTTTT. It is translated as CASRRTGLNEKLFF.